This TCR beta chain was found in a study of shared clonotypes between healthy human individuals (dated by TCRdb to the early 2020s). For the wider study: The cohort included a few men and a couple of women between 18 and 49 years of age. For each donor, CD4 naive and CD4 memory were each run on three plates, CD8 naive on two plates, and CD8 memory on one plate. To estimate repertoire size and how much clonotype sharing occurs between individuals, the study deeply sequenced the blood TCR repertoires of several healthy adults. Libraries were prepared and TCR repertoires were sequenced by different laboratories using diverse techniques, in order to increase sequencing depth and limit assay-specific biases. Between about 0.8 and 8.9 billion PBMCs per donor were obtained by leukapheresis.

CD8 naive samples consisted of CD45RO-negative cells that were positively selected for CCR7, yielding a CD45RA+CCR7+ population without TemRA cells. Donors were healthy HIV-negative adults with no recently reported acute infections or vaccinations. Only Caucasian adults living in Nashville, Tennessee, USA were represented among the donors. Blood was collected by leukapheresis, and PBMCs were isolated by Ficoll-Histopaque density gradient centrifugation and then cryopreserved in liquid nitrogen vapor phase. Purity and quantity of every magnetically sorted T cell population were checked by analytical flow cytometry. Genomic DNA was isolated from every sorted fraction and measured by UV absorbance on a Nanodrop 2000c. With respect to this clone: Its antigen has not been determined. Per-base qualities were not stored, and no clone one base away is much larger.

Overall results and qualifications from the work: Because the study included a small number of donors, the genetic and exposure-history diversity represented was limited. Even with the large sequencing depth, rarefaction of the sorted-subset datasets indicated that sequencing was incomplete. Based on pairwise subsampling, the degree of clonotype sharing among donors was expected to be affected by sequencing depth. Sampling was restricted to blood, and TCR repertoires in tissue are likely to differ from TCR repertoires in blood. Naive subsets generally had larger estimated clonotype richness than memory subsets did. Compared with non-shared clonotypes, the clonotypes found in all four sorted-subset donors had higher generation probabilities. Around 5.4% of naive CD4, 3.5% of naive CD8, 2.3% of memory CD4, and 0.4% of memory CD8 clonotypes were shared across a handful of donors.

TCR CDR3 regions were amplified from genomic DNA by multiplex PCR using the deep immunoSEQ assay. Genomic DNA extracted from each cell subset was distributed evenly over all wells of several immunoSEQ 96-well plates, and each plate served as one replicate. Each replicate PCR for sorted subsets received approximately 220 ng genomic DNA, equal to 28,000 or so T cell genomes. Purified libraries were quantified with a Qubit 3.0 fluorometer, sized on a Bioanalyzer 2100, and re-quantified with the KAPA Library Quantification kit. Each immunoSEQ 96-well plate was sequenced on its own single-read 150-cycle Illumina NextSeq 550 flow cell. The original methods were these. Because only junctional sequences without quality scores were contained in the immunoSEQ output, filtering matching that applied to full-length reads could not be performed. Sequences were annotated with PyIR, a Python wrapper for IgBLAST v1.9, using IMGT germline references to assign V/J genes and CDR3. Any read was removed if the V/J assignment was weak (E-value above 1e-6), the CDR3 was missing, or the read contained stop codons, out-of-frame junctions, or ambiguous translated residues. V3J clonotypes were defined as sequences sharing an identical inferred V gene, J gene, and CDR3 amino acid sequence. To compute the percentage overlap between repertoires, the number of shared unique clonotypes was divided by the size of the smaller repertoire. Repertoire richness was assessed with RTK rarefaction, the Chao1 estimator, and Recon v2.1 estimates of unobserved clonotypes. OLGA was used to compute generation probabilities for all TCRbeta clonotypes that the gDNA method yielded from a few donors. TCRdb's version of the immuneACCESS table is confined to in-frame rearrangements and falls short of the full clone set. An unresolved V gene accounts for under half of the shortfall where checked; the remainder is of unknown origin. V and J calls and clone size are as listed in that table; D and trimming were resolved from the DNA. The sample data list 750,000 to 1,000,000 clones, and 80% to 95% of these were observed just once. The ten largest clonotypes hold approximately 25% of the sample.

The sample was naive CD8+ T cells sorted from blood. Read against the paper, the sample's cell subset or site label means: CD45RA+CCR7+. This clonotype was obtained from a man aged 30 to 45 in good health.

The nucleotide sequence is TGTGCCAGCAGCCCAGCGGGAGGATTGTCCGAGCAGTACTTC. It specifies CASSPAGGLSEQYF. The rearranged segments are TRBV14 and TRBJ2-7; TRBD2 fits 9 bases in the junction. From V the trimming removes 4 bases and from J it removes 6 bases, while the gene matches leave 7 bases of the junction unaccounted for. CDR1 SGHDN and CDR2 FVKESK were looked up in the germline V gene. The CDR3 runs 14 residues from the cysteine to the phenylalanine. Only the CDR3 part of the read is kept: 42 bases, read in frame from the first base.